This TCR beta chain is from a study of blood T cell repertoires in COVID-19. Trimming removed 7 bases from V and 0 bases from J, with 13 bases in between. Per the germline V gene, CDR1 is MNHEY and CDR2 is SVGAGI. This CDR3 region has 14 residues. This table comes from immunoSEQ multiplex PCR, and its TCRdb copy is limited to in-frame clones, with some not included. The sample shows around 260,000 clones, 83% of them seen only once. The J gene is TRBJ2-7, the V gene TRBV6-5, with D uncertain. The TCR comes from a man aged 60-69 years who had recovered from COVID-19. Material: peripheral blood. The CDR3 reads CASIMTLNSYEQYF. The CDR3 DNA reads TGTGCCAGCATAATGACATTGAACTCCTACGAGCAGTACTTC.